This T cell receptor (beta chain) is drawn from a study of beta chain features in type 1 diabetes. On the study more broadly: Cell yields, gender and age were similar in healthy donors and patients. Whole-study results and caveats: TCRB CDR3s were moderately but significantly shorter in Type 1 diabetes patients in all four CD4+ subsets. Reads derived from cDNA could over-represent cells showing high TCR expression.

In regard to this clone: Its antigen is still unknown.

Investigators reverse transcribed all isolated RNA, so they sequenced expressed TCRB transcripts. The protocol was immunoSEQ multiplex PCR, while the TCRdb copy is restricted to in-frame clones and leaves out a portion. This table holds 150,000 or so clones, about 9.2% found once. CD45RO/CCR7/CD25/CD127/CD95/CD27 separated CD4+ naive, central memory, regulatory and stem cell-like memory cells by sorting. Sequencing was carried out using central memory CD4+ T cells from blood. This receptor was taken from a man aged 18 to 29 in good health.

CDR3 nucleotides: TGTGCCAGCAGTCCGGGACAGGGAGGACAGTACTTC. Its translation: CASSPGQGGQYF. This sequence joins TRBV6-1 and TRBJ2-7; 9 nucleotides match TRBD1. The CDR3 is made up of 12 amino acids. J lost 10 bases, V lost 5 bases, and 6 bases had no gene match. Germline lookup yields CDR1 MNHNS and CDR2 SASEGT.